This T cell receptor beta chain was captured by sequencing in a study of blood T cell repertoires in COVID-19. In the study overall: Samples taken during acute and convalescent COVID-19 were collected in the United States, Italy and Spain.

Participant-reported clinical history was the basis for cohort assignment. Data came from immunoSEQ multiplex PCR; TCRdb stores just in-frame clones and leaves some out. In the table there are around 250,000 clones, around 85% of which are singletons. Unmatched junction bases numbered 12, after V lost 3 bases and J lost 6 bases. This CDR3 has 17 residues. The germline V gene has CDR1 KGHSH and CDR2 LQKENI. Input material: PBMCs or T cells enriched from blood (not recorded which). The receptor comes from a woman aged 50 to 60 who had recovered from COVID-19. This sequence joins TRBV18 and TRBJ2-3; 10 positions agree with TRBD2. DNA of the CDR3: TGTGCCAGCTCACCCATGCGACTAGCGGGCATGGGGGATACGCAGTATTTT. Amino acid sequence: CASSPMRLAGMGDTQYF.